The clone carrying this TCR beta chain was seen once. Primers included in the PCR were 60 Vbeta and 13 Jbeta primers. Libraries were prepared by immunoSEQ multiplex PCR; TCRdb keeps only in-frame clonotypes and omits some of them. Found here are under 150,000 clones, roughly 80% of them singletons; the top ten hold around 4%. This sample stems from a study of cytomegalovirus exposure and HLA in healthy donors. The CDR3 is made up of 12 amino acids. Trimming left V 3 bases short and J 0 bases short, with 4 bases between. Germline V lookup: CDR1 SGHDT, CDR2 YYEEEE. The source material was PBMCs. This receptor was obtained from a man aged 40-50 years in good health and CMV-seropositive. The chain carries TRBV5-6 and TRBJ2-7; no definite D call. The CDR3 DNA reads TGTGCCAGCAGCTCCCTCTCCTACGAGCAGTACTTC. Its translation: CASSSLSYEQYF.